This is a list of T cell receptor beta chains from one sample in a study of blood T cell repertoires in COVID-19. Some clones are missing from TCRdb's copy, which holds only in-frame ones; the method was immunoSEQ multiplex PCR. The sample yields roughly 670,000 clones, approximately 90% seen once. The sample was peripheral blood. These receptors all come from a young woman with acute or convalescent COVID-19. Each CDR3 is given with its conserved first and last residue. D genes are given only for firm matches. Clone size, where shown, is once, few, many, or a class for clones that have expanded.

V	J	D	size	length	DNA	CDR3
TRBV7-9	TRBJ1-1	-	few	13	TGTGCCAGCAGCTTAGTTCCAGACACTGAAGCTTTCTTT	CASSLVPDTEAFF
TRBV12-3/TRBV12-4	TRBJ1-2	TRBD1	-	13	TGTGCCAGCAGTTTAAGACAGGGATATGGCTACACCTTC	CASSLRQGYGYTF
TRBV21-1	TRBJ1-1	-	-	12	TGTGCCAGCAGCATTAGACCCCCGGGAGCTTTCTTT	CASSIRPPGAFF
TRBV5-5	TRBJ2-2	-	once	15	TGTGCCAGCAGCCCTAACAGGGTTACGACCGGGGAGCTGTTTTTT	CASSPNRVTTGELFF
TRBV4-3	TRBJ1-1	-	once	14	TGCGCCAGCAGCCAAGAAGGAGGGATCACTGAAGCTTTCTTT	CASSQEGGITEAFF
TRBV5-3	TRBJ1-1	TRBD1	-	15	TGTGCCAGAAGCAAGGAAACAGGGGGCAGATCTGAAGCTTTCTTT	CARSKETGGRSEAFF
TRBV27	TRBJ1-2	TRBD1	-	14	TGTGCCAGCAGTAACCTTGGGACAGGGGGCGGCTACACCTTC	CASSNLGTGGGYTF
TRBV4-1	TRBJ1-2	-	-	15	TGCGCCAGCAGCCAAGATGGTCGCAGGGACTATGGCTACACCTTC	CASSQDGRRDYGYTF
TRBV4-3	TRBJ1-2	TRBD1	once	13	TGCGCCAGCAGCCACGGGACAGGGCAAGGCTACACCTTC	CASSHGTGQGYTF
TRBV7-7	TRBJ1-1	-	-	16	TGTGCCAGCAGCTTAGTGTGGCCACACATGAACACTGAAGCTTTCTTT	CASSLVWPHMNTEAFF
TRBV19	TRBJ1-5	TRBD1	-	18	TGTGCCAGTAGCCGAGGGACAGGGAGCATGGTGGTCAATCAGCCCCAGCATTTT	CASSRGTGSMVVNQPQHF
TRBV6-5	TRBJ1-1	TRBD1	-	14	TGTGCCAGCAGCAAGGACAGGGCGAACACTGAAGCTTTCTTT	CASSKDRANTEAFF
TRBV10-2	TRBJ1-2	-	few	13	TGCGCCAGCAGTGAGACAAGACAGAATGGCTACACCTTC	CASSETRQNGYTF
TRBV18	TRBJ2-7	-	-	14	TGTGCCAGCTCACCCCCTCCGGGGAGCTACGAGCAGTACTTC	CASSPPPGSYEQYF
TRBV5-1	TRBJ1-6	-	-	15	TGCGCCAGCAGCTTGACCGGGAGTGGGAATTCACCCCTCCACTTT	CASSLTGSGNSPLHF
TRBV27	TRBJ2-2	-	-	15	TGTGCCAGCAGTTTTTCGCGGGGGAACACCGGGGAGCTGTTTTTT	CASSFSRGNTGELFF
TRBV2	TRBJ1-2	TRBD1	-	13	TGTGCCAGCAACAAGGGACAGGGCCCCAGCTACACCTTC	CASNKGQGPSYTF
TRBV7-2	TRBJ2-4	-	-	13	TGTGCCAGCAGCCGGATACAGGGTAACATTCAGTACTTC	CASSRIQGNIQYF
TRBV4-2	TRBJ2-3	-	-	17	TGTGCCAGCAGCCCGGGAGATTTGGGCAGCAACACAGATACGCAGTATTTT	CASSPGDLGSNTDTQYF
TRBV9	TRBJ1-2	TRBD1	-	14	TGTGCCAGCAGCCCCCGGGACAGGAGCTATGGCTACACCTTC	CASSPRDRSYGYTF
TRBV5-4	TRBJ2-1	-	-	17	TGTGCCAGCAGCTTGGCCAAGGGTGGAGGAGTCTTCGATGAGCAGTTCTTC	CASSLAKGGGVFDEQFF
TRBV19	TRBJ1-2	TRBD1	-	15	TGTGCCAGTCTCAACTCCGGGACAGGGGTTAATGGCTACACCTTC	CASLNSGTGVNGYTF
TRBV5-4	TRBJ1-4	-	-	15	TGTGCCAGCAGCTTGTCAGGGGTACGGGAAGAAAAACTGTTTTTT	CASSLSGVREEKLFF
TRBV2	TRBJ1-1	-	-	13	TGTGCCAGCAGAACAGGCCCTGACACTGAAGCTTTCTTT	CASRTGPDTEAFF
TRBV7-2	TRBJ2-5	TRBD1	-	14	TGTGCCAGCAGCTACCGGGACAGACAAGAGACCCAGTACTTC	CASSYRDRQETQYF
TRBV7-2	TRBJ1-2	TRBD1	few	16	TGTGCCAGCAGCTTAGACCGACAGGGGGGTGTCGATGGCTACACCTTC	CASSLDRQGGVDGYTF
TRBV7-2	TRBJ2-4	TRBD1	-	16	TGTGCCAGCAGCTTGGCGCGGGGACAGGGCAAAAACATTCAGTACTTC	CASSLARGQGKNIQYF
TRBV19	TRBJ2-7	-	-	12	TGTGCCAGTAGGGGTGGAGCCTACGAGCAGTACTTC	CASRGGAYEQYF
TRBV7-6	TRBJ1-4	-	-	14	TGTGCCAGCAGCGTGGGCGGGACTATTGAAAAACTGTTTTTT	CASSVGGTIEKLFF
TRBV5-5	TRBJ1-1	-	-	11	TGTGCCAGCAGCTTTAGCACTGAAGCTTTCTTT	CASSFSTEAFF
TRBV6-4	TRBJ2-1	TRBD2	-	15	TGTGCCAGCAGTGAAGCGGGGGGTTTTGGCAATGAGCAGTTCTTC	CASSEAGGFGNEQFF
TRBV14	TRBJ1-2	TRBD1	few	12	TGTGCCAGCAGCCAAGGGACAGGTGTCTACACCTTC	CASSQGTGVYTF
TRBV6-1	TRBJ1-2	TRBD1	once	17	TGTGCCAGCAGTGAGGACAGGGTAGGAGATGATCGCTATGGCTACACCTTC	CASSEDRVGDDRYGYTF
TRBV7-2	TRBJ2-1	TRBD2	-	16	TGTGCCAGCAGCTTTTATAGCGGGGGGGCCTCGAATGAGCAGTTCTTC	CASSFYSGGASNEQFF
TRBV25-1	TRBJ2-1	TRBD1	-	15	TGTGCCAGCAGTGACCGGACAGGTCACAACAATGAGCAGTTCTTC	CASSDRTGHNNEQFF
TRBV5-1	TRBJ1-4	-	-	14	TGCGCCAGCAGCCTGGTAGGGAGGGATGAAAAACTGTTTTTT	CASSLVGRDEKLFF
TRBV30	TRBJ1-4	TRBD1	-	14	TGTGCCTGGAGTGTACGGGACAGGGGAGAAAAACTGTTTTTT	CAWSVRDRGEKLFF
TRBV6-5	TRBJ1-1	-	-	16	TGTGCCAGCAGTTACGGCGGGGCCGCCATGAACACTGAAGCTTTCTTT	CASSYGGAAMNTEAFF